This T cell receptor beta chain was retrieved from a study of blood T cell repertoires in COVID-19. On the study more broadly: Sites across the United States, Italy and Spain contributed samples from acute and convalescent COVID-19.

CDR3 size: 13 residues. Germline CDR1 and CDR2: MNHEY and SMNVEV (reference sequence). J was trimmed by 7 bases and V by 6 bases; bases with no gene match: 6. How the authors handled the data: Reference gene primer amplification gave estimated nucleated cell counts. Sequenced by immunoSEQ multiplex PCR; TCRdb stores in-frame clones only, minus some. The DNA gave D and trimming, while V, J and clone size come from that table. The sample has some 210,000 clones, 75% to 85% seen once. Individuals aged about 18 to 89 years were recruited from roughly 22 US areas. Source material: PBMCs or T cells enriched from blood (not recorded which). The chain uses TRBV27 and TRBJ1-2, with 9 bases fitting TRBD1. The clonotype was recovered from a man aged 25-45 years with acute COVID-19. The CDR3 nucleotides read TGTGCCAGCAGCATGACAGGGGGAGGTGGCTACACCTTC. Translating gives CASSMTGGGGYTF.